One sample yielded the 10 T cell receptor beta chains listed below, sequenced in a study of blood T cell repertoires in COVID-19. The method was immunoSEQ multiplex PCR; TCRdb's version includes in-frame clones alone and lacks a portion of them. The table lists over 200,000 clones, 80% to 90% of them singletons. Input material: peripheral blood. Receptors originate from a man aged 25-40 years with COVID-19, enrolled during active disease.

The chain employs TRBV12-5 and TRBJ1-2, with D perhaps matching TRBD1 (5 bases). The germline gives CDR1 LGHNT, CDR2 FRNRAP. The CDR3 has 14 amino acids. The germline V and J ends were trimmed by 2 bases and 4 bases, with 11 bases remaining between them. The CDR3 sequence is CASGLSRGVYGYTF. CDR3 coding DNA: TGTGCTAGTGGTTTGAGCCGGGGGGTCTATGGCTACACCTTC.

The rearrangement links TRBV19 to TRBJ2-7, with 7 bases lining up with TRBD2. J gave up 0 bases and V 5 bases, and 4 bases lay outside the gene matches. CDR1 LNHDA and CDR2 SQIVND come from the germline V gene (reference sequence). The CDR3 is made up of 14 amino acids. The CDR3 spells CASSWEGSSYEQYF. CDR3 bases: TGTGCCAGTAGTTGGGAGGGGAGCTCCTACGAGCAGTACTTC.

A word on this clone: At one of its ends the junction is not consistent with the germline gene, which may arise from a read error. This rearrangement joins TRBV7-2 to TRBJ1-2, with 7 bases lining up with TRBD1. Germline values: CDR1 SGHTA, CDR2 FQGNSA. This CDR3 has 13 amino acids. CDR3 DNA sequence: TGTGCCAGCAGCTTAGGGCGTTCGACCGGACAGGACTTC. It encodes CASSLGRSTGQDF.

The chain employs TRBV7-2 and TRBJ1-2; no reliable D call. Germline V gene data show CDR1 as SGHTA and CDR2 as FQGNSA. The CDR3 consists of 13 residues. Trimming took off 1 base at V and 8 bases at J, with 11 bases between the two ends. The CDR3 DNA follows: TGTGCCAGCAGCTTAGTCGGGGTTACAGGCTACACCTTC. Its translation is CASSLVGVTGYTF. The full variable domain, rest sourced from reference TRBV7-2 and TRBJ1-2, is GAGVSQSPSNKVTEKGKDVELRCDPISGHTALYWYRQSLGQGLEFLIYFQGNSAPDKSGLPSDRFSAERTGGSVSTLTIQRTQQEDSAVYLCASSLVGVTGYTFGSGTRLTVV.

The rearrangement joins TRBV11-2 to TRBJ2-5, with no clear D. CDR1 is SGHAT, CDR2 FQNNGV, per germline. The CDR3 is 12 residues long. V lost 2 bases and J lost 4, with 5 bases in between. The CDR3 loop is CASSLPPETQYF. Written as DNA, the CDR3 is TGTGCCAGCAGCTTACCTCCAGAGACCCAGTACTTC.

The chain combines TRBV2 with TRBJ1-2; 9 bases are shared with TRBD1. Germline V gene lookup returns CDR1 SNHLY and CDR2 FYNNEI. The CDR3 loop spans 14 amino acids. J was trimmed by 5 bases and V by 6 bases; bases with no gene match: 7. As DNA, the CDR3 is TGTGCCAGCAGATTTGACAGGGGGGCTTATGGCTACACCTTC. As protein: CASRFDRGAYGYTF.

The V and J genes are TRBV27 and TRBJ1-6; D is unresolved. The ends were cut back, 5 bases at V and 3 bases at J, with 8 bases in the middle. This CDR3 spans 14 amino acids. Per germline, CDR1 MNHEY and CDR2 SMNVEV (reference sequence). CDR3 DNA sequence: TGTGCCAGCAGTGAGGGATTCTATAATTCACCCCTCCACTTT. Protein: CASSEGFYNSPLHF.

The rearrangement uses TRBV7-2 and TRBJ1-2; weak D call: TRBD1 (6 bases). The germline V and J ends were trimmed by 2 bases and 3 bases, with 13 bases remaining between them. Germline lookup yields CDR1 SGHTA and CDR2 FQGNSA. The CDR3 sequence is 15 residues long. The CDR3: CASSLRGGEYYGYTF. In nucleotides, the CDR3 is TGTGCCAGCAGCTTAAGGGGGGGCGAATACTATGGCTACACCTTC.

The chain employs TRBV5-1 and TRBJ2-1; D possibly corresponds to TRBD1 (7 bases). The germline V gene has CDR1 SGHRS and CDR2 YFSETQ. The CDR3 covers 17 residues. The ends were cut back, 0 bases at V and 8 bases at J, with 21 bases in the middle. The CDR3: CASSLVPTGTSFDEQFF. The DNA of the CDR3 is TGCGCCAGCAGCTTGGTCCCGACAGGGACTTCGTTCGATGAGCAGTTCTTC.

J is TRBJ2-3 and V is TRBV7-2, with 9 bases identical to TRBD2. V was clipped by 5 bases and J by 4 bases; unmatched bases: 10. In germline, CDR1 is SGHTA, CDR2 FQGNSA. This CDR3 has 16 amino acids. CDR3 protein: CASSNPAGGQSDTQYF. The CDR3 coding sequence is TGTGCCAGCAGCAACCCGGCGGGGGGGCAATCAGATACGCAGTATTTT. Full variable domain (rest looked up from reference TRBV7-2 and TRBJ2-3): GAGVSQSPSNKVTEKGKDVELRCDPISGHTALYWYRQSLGQGLEFLIYFQGNSAPDKSGLPSDRFSAERTGGSVSTLTIQRTQQEDSAVYLCASSNPAGGQSDTQYFGPGTRLTVL.